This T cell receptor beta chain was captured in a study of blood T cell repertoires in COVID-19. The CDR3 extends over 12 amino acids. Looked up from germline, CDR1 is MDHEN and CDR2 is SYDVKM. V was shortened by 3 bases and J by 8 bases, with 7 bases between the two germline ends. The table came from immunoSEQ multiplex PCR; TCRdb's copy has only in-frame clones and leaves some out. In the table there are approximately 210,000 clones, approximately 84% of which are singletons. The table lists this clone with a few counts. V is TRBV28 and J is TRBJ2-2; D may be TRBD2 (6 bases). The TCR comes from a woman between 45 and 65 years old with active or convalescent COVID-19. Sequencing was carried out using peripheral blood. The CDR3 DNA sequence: TGTGCCAGCAGTTTTCTAGCGGGGGAGCTGTTTTTT. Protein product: CASSFLAGELFF. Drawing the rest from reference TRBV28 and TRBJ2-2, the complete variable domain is DVKVTQSSRYLVKRTGEKVFLECVQDMDHENMFWYRQDPGLGLRLIYFSYDVKMKEKGDIPEGYSVSREKKERFSLILESASTNQTSMYLCASSFLAGELFFGEGSRLTVL.